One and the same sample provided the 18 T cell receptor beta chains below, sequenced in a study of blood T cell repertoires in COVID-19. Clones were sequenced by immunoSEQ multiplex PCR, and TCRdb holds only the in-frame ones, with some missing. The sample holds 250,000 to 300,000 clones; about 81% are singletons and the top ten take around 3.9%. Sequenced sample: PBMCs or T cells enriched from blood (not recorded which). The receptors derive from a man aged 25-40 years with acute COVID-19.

This chain's CDR3 is CASGLAGEGAAKNIQYF. DNA of the CDR3: TGTGCCAGCGGACTAGCGGGAGAGGGTGCCGCCAAAAACATTCAGTACTTC. The chain joins TRBV2 to TRBJ2-4; the match to TRBD2 covers 13 bases. J gave up 1 base and V 8 bases, and 8 bases lay outside the gene matches. This CDR3 has 17 residues. Germline-derived CDR1 and CDR2 are SNHLY and FYNNEI.

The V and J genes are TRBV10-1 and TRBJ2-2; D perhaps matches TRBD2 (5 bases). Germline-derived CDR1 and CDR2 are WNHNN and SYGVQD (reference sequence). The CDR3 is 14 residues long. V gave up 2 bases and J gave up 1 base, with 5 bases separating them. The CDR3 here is CASSERENTGELFF. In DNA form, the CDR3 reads TGCGCCAGCAGTGAGCGGGAGAACACCGGGGAGCTGTTTTTT.

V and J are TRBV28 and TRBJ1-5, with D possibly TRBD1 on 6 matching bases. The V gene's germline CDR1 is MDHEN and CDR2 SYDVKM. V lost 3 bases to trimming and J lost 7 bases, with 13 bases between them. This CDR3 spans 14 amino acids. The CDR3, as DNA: TGTGCCAGCAGTTTGGGGGGGGCACGGCAGCCCCAGCATTTT. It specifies CASSLGGARQPQHF. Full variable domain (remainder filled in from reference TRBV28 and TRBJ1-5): DVKVTQSSRYLVKRTGEKVFLECVQDMDHENMFWYRQDPGLGLRLIYFSYDVKMKEKGDIPEGYSVSREKKERFSLILESASTNQTSMYLCASSLGGARQPQHFGDGTRLSIL.

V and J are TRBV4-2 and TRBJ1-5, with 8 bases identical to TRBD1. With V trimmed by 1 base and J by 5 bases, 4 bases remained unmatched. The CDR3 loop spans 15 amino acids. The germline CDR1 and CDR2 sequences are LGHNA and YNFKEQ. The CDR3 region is CASSQVTQGDQPQHF. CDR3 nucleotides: TGTGCCAGCAGCCAAGTAACACAGGGGGATCAGCCCCAGCATTTT.

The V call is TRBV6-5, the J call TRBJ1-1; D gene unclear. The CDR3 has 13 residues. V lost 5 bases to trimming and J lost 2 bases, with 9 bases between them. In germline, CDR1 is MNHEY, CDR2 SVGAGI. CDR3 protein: CASSPGRNTEAFF. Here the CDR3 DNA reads TGTGCCAGCAGTCCTGGTAGAAACACTGAAGCTTTCTTT.

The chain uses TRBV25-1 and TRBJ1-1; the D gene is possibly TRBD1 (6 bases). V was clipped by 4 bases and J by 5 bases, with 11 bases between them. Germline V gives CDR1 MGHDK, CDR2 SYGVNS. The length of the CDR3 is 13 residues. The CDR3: CASSGYRVTEAFF. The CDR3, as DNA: TGTGCCAGCAGTGGATACAGGGTAACTGAAGCTTTCTTT.

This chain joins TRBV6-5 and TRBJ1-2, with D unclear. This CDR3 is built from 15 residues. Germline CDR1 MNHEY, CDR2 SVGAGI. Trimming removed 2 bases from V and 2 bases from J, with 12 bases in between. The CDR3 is CASSYAPAGNYGYTF. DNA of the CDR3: TGTGCCAGCAGTTACGCCCCGGCGGGAAACTATGGCTACACCTTC.

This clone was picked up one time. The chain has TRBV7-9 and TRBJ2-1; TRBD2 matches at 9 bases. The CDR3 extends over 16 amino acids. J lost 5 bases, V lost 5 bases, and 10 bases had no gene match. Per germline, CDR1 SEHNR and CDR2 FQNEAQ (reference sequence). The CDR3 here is CASSHLGAGGNNEQFF. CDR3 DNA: TGTGCCAGCAGCCATCTCGGCGCGGGAGGGAACAATGAGCAGTTCTTC.

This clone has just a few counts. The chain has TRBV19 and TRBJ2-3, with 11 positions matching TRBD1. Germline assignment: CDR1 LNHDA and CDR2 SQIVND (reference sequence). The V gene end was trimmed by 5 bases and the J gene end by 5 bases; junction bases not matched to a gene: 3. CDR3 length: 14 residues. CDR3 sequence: CASSGTGGRDTQYF. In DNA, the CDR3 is TGTGCCAGTAGTGGGACAGGGGGAAGAGATACGCAGTATTTT.

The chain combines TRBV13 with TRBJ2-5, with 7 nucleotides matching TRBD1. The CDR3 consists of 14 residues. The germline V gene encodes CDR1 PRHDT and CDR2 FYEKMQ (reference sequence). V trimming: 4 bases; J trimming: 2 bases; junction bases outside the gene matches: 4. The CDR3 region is CASSSAGGQETQYF. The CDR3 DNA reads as TGTGCCAGCAGCTCCGCAGGGGGACAAGAGACCCAGTACTTC.

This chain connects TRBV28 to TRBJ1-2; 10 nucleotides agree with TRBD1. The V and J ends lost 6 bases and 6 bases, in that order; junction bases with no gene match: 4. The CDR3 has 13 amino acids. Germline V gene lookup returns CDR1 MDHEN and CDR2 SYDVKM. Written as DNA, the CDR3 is TGTGCCAGCAGCCTTGGACAGGGGGATGGCTACACCTTC. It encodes CASSLGQGDGYTF.

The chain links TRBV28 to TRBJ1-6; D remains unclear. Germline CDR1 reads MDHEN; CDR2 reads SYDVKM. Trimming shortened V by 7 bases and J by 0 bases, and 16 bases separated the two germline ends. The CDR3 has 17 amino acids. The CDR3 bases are TGTGCCAGCACTCCGAGGGCCCAGAGCTCCTATAATTCACCCCTCCACTTT. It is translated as CASTPRAQSSYNSPLHF.

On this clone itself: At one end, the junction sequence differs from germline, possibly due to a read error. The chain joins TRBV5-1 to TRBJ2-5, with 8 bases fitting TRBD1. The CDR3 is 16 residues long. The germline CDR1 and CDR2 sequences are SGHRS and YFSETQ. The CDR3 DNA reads TGTGCCAGCAGCTTGCGGAACGACAGGGGACAAGAGACCCAGTACTTC. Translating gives CASSLRNDRGQETQYF.

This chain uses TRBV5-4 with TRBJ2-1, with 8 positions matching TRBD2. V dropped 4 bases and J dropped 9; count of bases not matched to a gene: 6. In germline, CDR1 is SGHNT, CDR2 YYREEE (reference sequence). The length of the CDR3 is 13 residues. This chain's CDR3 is CASSGTRGVEQFF. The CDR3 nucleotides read TGTGCCAGCAGCGGGACTAGGGGAGTTGAGCAGTTCTTC.

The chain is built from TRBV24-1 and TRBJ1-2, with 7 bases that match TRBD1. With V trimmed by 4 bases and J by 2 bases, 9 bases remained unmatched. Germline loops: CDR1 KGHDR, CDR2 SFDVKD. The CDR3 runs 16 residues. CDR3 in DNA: TGTGCCACCAGTGACCGGGACAGACTCGTAAACTATGGCTACACCTTC. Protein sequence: CATSDRDRLVNYGYTF.

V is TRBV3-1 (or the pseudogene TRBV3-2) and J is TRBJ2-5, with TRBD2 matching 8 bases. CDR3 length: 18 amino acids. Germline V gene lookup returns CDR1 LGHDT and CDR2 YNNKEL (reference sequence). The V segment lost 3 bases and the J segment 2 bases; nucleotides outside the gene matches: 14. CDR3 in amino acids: CASSHDSSGIRWQETQYF. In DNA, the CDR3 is TGTGCCAGCAGCCATGACAGTAGCGGGATCCGATGGCAAGAGACCCAGTACTTC.

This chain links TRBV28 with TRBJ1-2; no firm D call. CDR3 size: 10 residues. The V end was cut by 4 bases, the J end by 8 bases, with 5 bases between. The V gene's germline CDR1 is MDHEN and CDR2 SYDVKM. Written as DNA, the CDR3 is TGTGCCAGCAGTTCTAACGGCTACACCTTC. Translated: CASSSNGYTF.

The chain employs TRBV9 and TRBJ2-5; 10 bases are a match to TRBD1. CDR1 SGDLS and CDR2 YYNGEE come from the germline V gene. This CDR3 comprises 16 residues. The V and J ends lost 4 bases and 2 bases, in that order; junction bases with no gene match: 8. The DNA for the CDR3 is TGTGCCAGCAGCCCCGGCGACAGGGGGCTTCAAGAGACCCAGTACTTC. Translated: CASSPGDRGLQETQYF.